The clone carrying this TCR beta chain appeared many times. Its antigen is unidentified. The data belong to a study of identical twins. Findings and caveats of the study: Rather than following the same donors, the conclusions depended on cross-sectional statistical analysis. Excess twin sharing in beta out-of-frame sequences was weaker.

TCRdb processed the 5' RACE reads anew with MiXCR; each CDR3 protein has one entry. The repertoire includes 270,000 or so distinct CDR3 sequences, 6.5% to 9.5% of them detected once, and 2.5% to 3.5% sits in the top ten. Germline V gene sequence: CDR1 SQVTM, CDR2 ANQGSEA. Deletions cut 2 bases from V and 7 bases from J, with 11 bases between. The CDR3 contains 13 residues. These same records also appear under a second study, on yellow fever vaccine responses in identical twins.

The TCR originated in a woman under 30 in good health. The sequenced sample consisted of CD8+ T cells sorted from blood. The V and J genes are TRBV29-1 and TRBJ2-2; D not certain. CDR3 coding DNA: TGCAGCGTTGAACGTCAGGATGGCGGGGAGCTGTTTTTT. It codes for CSVERQDGGELFF.